These 7 T cell receptor beta chains share one sample of origin, sequenced in a study of cytomegalovirus exposure and HLA in healthy donors. Vbeta (60) and Jbeta (13) primers were used in the PCR. Clones were sequenced by immunoSEQ multiplex PCR, and TCRdb holds only the in-frame ones, with some missing. The data show about 120,000 clones, with around 85% seen just once and 2.1% held by the top ten. Sequenced: PBMCs. All receptors come from a man aged 30 to 45 in good health and CMV-seronegative.

DNA of the CDR3: TGCAGTGCTAGGCGGCCCAGAGGCTACACCTTC. Residues: CSARRPRGYTF. The chain links TRBV20-1 to TRBJ1-2; no clear D gene. CDR3 length equals 11 residues. Between the trimmed V and J ends, which lost 3 bases and 8 bases, there was a span of 10 bases. In germline, CDR1 is DFQATT, CDR2 SNEGSKA (reference sequence).

The V call is TRBV6-1, the J call TRBJ2-7, with TRBD1 matching 10 bases. The length of the CDR3 is 18 residues. Germline assignment: CDR1 MNHNS and CDR2 SASEGT. Trimming cost V 2 bases and J 0 bases; bases outside gene matches: 10. The CDR3 sequence: CASSESEWGQGSSYEQYF. DNA of the CDR3: TGTGCCAGCAGTGAATCTGAGTGGGGACAGGGGAGCTCCTACGAGCAGTACTTC.

The chain has TRBV27 and TRBJ1-6; TRBD1 matches 7 bases. The CDR3 runs 15 residues. Losses at the gene ends were 5 bases for V and 8 bases for J; bases not matched to a gene: 9. Germline V gives CDR1 MNHEY, CDR2 SMNVEV (reference sequence). CDR3 bases: TGTGCCAGCAGTCCCTCACAGGGGTCCTATTCACCCCTCCACTTT. Its protein is CASSPSQGSYSPLHF.

This chain links TRBV6-5 with TRBJ1-2; no clear D. V lost 8 bases, J lost 4 bases, and 11 bases lay in between. CDR3 length: 12 amino acids. The germline V gene has CDR1 MNHEY and CDR2 SVGAGI. Here the CDR3 DNA reads TGTGCCAGCGCGTGGCAGCGCTATGGCTACACCTTC. Its translation: CASAWQRYGYTF.

This chain connects TRBV7-2 to TRBJ2-7; 7 nucleotides line up with TRBD2. CDR3 length equals 16 residues. The germline V gene has CDR1 SGHTA and CDR2 FQGNSA. The trim removed 1 base at V and 4 bases at J, leaving 10 bases unmatched. CDR3 sequence: CASSLVGGVTSYEQYF. The CDR3 nucleotides read TGTGCCAGCAGCTTAGTTGGGGGGGTTACCTCTTACGAGCAGTACTTC.

The V call is TRBV9, the J call TRBJ1-4; 8 bases align to TRBD1. The V gene's germline CDR1 is SGDLS and CDR2 YYNGEE. With 4 bases clipped from V and 7 bases from J, the junction kept 6 bases outside the gene matches. This CDR3 spans 14 amino acids. The CDR3 is CASSTTGGGEKLFF. The DNA for the CDR3 is TGTGCCAGCAGCACAACAGGGGGAGGTGAAAAACTGTTTTTT.

The chain joins TRBV2 to TRBJ2-1; 9 positions agree with TRBD2. The germline V gene has CDR1 SNHLY and CDR2 FYNNEI. This CDR3 contains 16 residues. J was trimmed by 8 bases and V by 6 bases; bases with no gene match: 14. CDR3 sequence: CASRPLSRGGAYEQFF. CDR3 nucleotide sequence: TGTGCCAGCAGACCGCTCTCTCGCGGGGGGGCCTATGAGCAGTTCTTC. Together with reference TRBV2 and TRBJ2-1, the CDR3 gives the full variable domain: EPEVTQTPSHQVTQMGQEVILRCVPISNHLYFYWYRQILGQKVEFLVSFYNNEISEKSEIFDDQFSVERPDGSNFTLKIRSTKLEDSAMYFCASRPLSRGGAYEQFFGPGTRLTVL.